This is a list of T cell receptor beta chains from one sample in a study of cytomegalovirus exposure and HLA in healthy donors. Clones were read by immunoSEQ multiplex PCR, and TCRdb kept only the in-frame ones, dropping some. The sample yields around 76,000 clones, about 78% seen once. Sequenced input: PBMCs. The receptors originated from a man aged 35 to 55 in good health and CMV-seronegative. The CDR3 runs from the conserved cysteine through the conserved F or W. The D gene is left open where the match is weak. Size is omitted from some rows. Given values are once, few, many or a class for expanded clones.

clone_size,j_call,d_call,v_call,cdr3_nt,cdr3_aa
once,TRBJ2-3,-,TRBV27,TGTGCCAGCAGTTTATCCCCGGGTACGCAGTATTTT,CASSLSPGTQYF
-,TRBJ2-1,TRBD2,TRBV19,TGTGCCAGTAGTAGGGGACTAGCGGGAGACTACAATGAGCAGTTCTTC,CASSRGLAGDYNEQFF
-,TRBJ1-1,-,TRBV29-1,TGCAGCGTTGATGGGGGAGGAGCTTTCTTT,CSVDGGGAFF
few,TRBJ2-7,TRBD1,TRBV19,TGTGCCAGTAGTATAGGTGGGACAGCCTACGAGCAGTACTTC,CASSIGGTAYEQYF
-,TRBJ2-1,TRBD2,TRBV7-9,TGTGCCAGCAGCCCGACTAGCGGGGGAGACTACAATGAGCAGTTCTTC,CASSPTSGGDYNEQFF
-,TRBJ2-7,-,TRBV5-1,TGCGCCAGCAGCTTGGTGGAGGGACAGACCTACGAGCAGTACTTC,CASSLVEGQTYEQYF
-,TRBJ2-6,-,TRBV2,TGTGCCAGCAGCGAACAATCTGGGGCCAACGGCCTGACTTTC,CASSEQSGANGLTF
-,TRBJ1-1,TRBD1,TRBV2,TGTGCCAGCAGTGCTGGACAGGCGAACACCGAAGCTTTCTTT,CASSAGQANTEAFF
-,TRBJ1-4,-,TRBV19,TGTGCCAGTAGTATCACCGGGGTCGGCGAAAAACTGTTTTTT,CASSITGVGEKLFF
few,TRBJ2-1,TRBD2,TRBV28,TGTGCCAGCAGAACCGGACTAGCGGGATATGAGCAGTTCTTC,CASRTGLAGYEQFF
-,TRBJ2-1,-,TRBV14,TGTGCCAGCAGCCAAGCCCGCGAGGGCGGAGGGCACCCCATCTACAATGAGCAGTTCTTC,CASSQAREGGGHPIYNEQFF
-,TRBJ1-4,-,TRBV7-9,TGTGCCAGCAGCTTAGGACTGACTAATGAAAAACTGTTTTTT,CASSLGLTNEKLFF
-,TRBJ2-3,TRBD1,TRBV19,TGTGCCAGTAGGGGACAGGGGGATCCTTTGGATACGCAGTATTTT,CASRGQGDPLDTQYF
-,TRBJ2-1,TRBD2,TRBV27,TGTGCCAGCAGTTTAGACGGAGCGGGAGCATCCTACAATGAGCAGTTCTTC,CASSLDGAGASYNEQFF
-,TRBJ1-6,-,TRBV10-3,TGTGCCATCAGTGAGTCGAATGGGGTAGCGGCACCCCTCCACTTT,CAISESNGVAAPLHF
few,TRBJ1-5,-,TRBV6-1,TGTGCCAGCATTTTAGGGACTGGCAATCAGCCCCAGCATTTT,CASILGTGNQPQHF
-,TRBJ1-5,TRBD1,TRBV18,TGTGCCAGCTCGATGGACAGGGAGGGTCAGCCCCAGCATTTT,CASSMDREGQPQHF
-,TRBJ1-2,-,TRBV6-1,TGTGCCAGCACTGAGGCGGGGTATGGCTACACCTTC,CASTEAGYGYTF
-,TRBJ2-3,TRBD2,TRBV11-2,TGTGCCAGCAGCTTAGTTCCGATGGCGGGAGGGAGCACAGATACGCAGTATTTT,CASSLVPMAGGSTDTQYF
-,TRBJ1-2,-,TRBV2,TGTGCCAGCAGTGAACTAAAGGGAGGGGTCTATGGCTACACCTTC,CASSELKGGVYGYTF
-,TRBJ1-1,-,TRBV4-1,TGCGCCAGCAGCCAAGCCCTCTCCTTGTACACTGAAGCTTTCTTT,CASSQALSLYTEAFF
-,TRBJ2-7,-,TRBV11-1,TGTGCCAGCAGCTTAGTTACGGGGGAGCAGTACTTC,CASSLVTGEQYF
-,TRBJ1-1,-,TRBV18,TGTGCCAGCTCACCACGGAGGTCGTTGGAGACTGAAGCTTTCTTT,CASSPRRSLETEAFF
-,TRBJ2-7,TRBD2,TRBV18,TGTGCCAGCTCACCAAGACTAGCGGGAGTATCGTCAGAGCAGTACTTC,CASSPRLAGVSSEQYF
-,TRBJ2-7,TRBD1,TRBV7-8,TGTGCCAGTAGCCCAGCCCCAGGACAGGGGGGTTCCTACGAGCAGTACTTC,CASSPAPGQGGSYEQYF
-,TRBJ2-7,-,TRBV28,TGTGCCAGCAGTGGGGTCCCAGCGGTCTCCTACGAGCAGTACTTC,CASSGVPAVSYEQYF
-,TRBJ1-5,-,TRBV13,TGTGCCAGCAGCTTATTCGGGAACAATCAGCCCCAGCATTTT,CASSLFGNNQPQHF
-,TRBJ2-7,-,TRBV20-1,TGCAGTACACAAAGCGGCTACGAGCAGTACTTC,CSTQSGYEQYF
-,TRBJ1-6,-,TRBV7-2,TGTGCCAGCAGCCCTGTAGGACAGCGTAATAATTCACCCCTCCACTTT,CASSPVGQRNNSPLHF
-,TRBJ1-1,-,TRBV6-1,TGTGCCAGCAGTGATGTAAGAGCGAACACTGAAGCTTTCTTT,CASSDVRANTEAFF
-,TRBJ1-4,-,TRBV6-5,TGTGCCAGCAGTTACCAGGTCTACAATGAAAAACTGTTTTTT,CASSYQVYNEKLFF
-,TRBJ2-7,TRBD2,TRBV27,TGTGCCAGCAGGTCAGCGGGAAGATCCTACGAGCAGTACTTC,CASRSAGRSYEQYF